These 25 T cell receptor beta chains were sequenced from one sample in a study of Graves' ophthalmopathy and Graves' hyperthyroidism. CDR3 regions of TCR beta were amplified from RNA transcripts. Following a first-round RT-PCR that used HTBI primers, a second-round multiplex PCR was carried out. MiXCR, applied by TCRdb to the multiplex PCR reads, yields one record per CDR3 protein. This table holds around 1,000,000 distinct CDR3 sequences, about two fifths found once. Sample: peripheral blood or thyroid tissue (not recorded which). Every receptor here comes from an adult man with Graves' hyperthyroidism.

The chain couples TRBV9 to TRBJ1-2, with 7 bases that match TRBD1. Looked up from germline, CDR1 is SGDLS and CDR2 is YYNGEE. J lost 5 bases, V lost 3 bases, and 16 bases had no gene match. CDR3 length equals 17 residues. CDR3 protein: CASSAYEGAVASYGYTF. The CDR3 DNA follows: TGTGCCAGCAGCGCCTACGAGGGGGCAGTCGCCTCATATGGCTACACCTTC.

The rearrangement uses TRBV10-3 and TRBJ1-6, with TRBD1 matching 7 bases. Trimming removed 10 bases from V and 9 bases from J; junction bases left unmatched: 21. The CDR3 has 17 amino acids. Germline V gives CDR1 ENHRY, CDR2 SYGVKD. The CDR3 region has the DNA TGTGCCAGCAGGCCCCGCCCGACAGGGCTCGTTAGTTCACCCCTCCACTTT. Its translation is CASRPRPTGLVSSPLHF.

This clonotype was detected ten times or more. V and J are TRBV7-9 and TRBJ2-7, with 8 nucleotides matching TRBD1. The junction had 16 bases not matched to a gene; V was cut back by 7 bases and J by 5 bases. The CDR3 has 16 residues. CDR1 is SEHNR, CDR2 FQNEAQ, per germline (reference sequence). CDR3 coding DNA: TGTGCCAGCATCCCAACCTCGGGACAGGTCATCCACGAGCAGTACTTC. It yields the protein CASIPTSGQVIHEQYF. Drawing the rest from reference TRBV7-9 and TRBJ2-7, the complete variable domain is DTGVSQNPRHKITKRGQNVTFRCDPISEHNRLYWYRQTLGQGPEFLTYFQNEAQLEKSRLLSDRFSAERPKGSFSTLEIQRTEQGDSAMYLCASIPTSGQVIHEQYFGPGTRLTVT.

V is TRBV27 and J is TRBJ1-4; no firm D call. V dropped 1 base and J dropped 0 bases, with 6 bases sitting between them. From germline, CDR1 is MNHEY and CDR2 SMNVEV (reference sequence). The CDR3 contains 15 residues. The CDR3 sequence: CASSLWAATNEKLFF. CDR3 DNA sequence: TGTGCCAGCAGTTTATGGGCAGCAACTAATGAAAAACTGTTTTTT.

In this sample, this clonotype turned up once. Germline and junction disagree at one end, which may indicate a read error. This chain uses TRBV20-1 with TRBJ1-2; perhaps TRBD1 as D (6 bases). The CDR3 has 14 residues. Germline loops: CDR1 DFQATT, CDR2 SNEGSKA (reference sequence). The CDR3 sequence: CSARGNRAHYGYTF. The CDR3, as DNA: TGCAGTGCTAGAGGTAACAGGGCTCACTACGGCTACACCTTC.

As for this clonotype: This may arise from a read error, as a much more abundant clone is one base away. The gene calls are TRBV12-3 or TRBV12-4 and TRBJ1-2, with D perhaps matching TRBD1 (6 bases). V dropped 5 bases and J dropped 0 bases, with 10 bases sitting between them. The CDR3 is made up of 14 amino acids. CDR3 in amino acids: CASSPDSANYGYTF. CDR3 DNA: TGTGCCAGCAGTCCGGACAGCGCTAACTATGGCTACACCTTC.

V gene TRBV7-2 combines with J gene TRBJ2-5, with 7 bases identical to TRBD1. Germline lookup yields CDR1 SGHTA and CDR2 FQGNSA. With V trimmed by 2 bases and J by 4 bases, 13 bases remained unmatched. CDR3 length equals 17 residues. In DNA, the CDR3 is TGTGCCAGCAGCTTAACTCAGTCAGGGGGTGGCATAGAGACCCAGTACTTC. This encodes CASSLTQSGGGIETQYF.

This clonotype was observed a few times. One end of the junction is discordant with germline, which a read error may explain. DNA of the CDR3: TGTGCCACCAGCAGAGCCGGGACCCGGTACTTC. Amino acid sequence: CATSRAGTRYF. V usage is TRBV15 and J usage is TRBJ2-5, with D possibly being TRBD1 or TRBD2 (5 bases each). This CDR3 is built from 11 residues. Germline CDR1 LNHNV, CDR2 YYDKDF (reference sequence).

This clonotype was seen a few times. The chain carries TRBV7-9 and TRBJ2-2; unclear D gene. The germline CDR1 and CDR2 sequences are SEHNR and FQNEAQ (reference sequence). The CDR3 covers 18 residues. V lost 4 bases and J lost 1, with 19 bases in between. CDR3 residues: CASSSLTVRTGNTGELFF. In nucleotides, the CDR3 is TGTGCCAGCAGCTCACTTACCGTCCGGACGGGGAACACCGGGGAGCTGTTTTTT.

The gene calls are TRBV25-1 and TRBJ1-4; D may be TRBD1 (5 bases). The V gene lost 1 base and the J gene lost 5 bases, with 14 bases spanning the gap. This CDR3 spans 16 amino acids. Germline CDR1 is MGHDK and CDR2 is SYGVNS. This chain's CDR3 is CASSEFPTDPNEKLFF. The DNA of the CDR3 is TGTGCCAGCAGTGAATTCCCGACAGACCCAAATGAAAAACTGTTTTTT.

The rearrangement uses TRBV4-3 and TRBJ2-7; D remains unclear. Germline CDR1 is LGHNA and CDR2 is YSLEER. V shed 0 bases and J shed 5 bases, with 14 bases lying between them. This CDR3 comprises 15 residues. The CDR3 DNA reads TGCGCCAGCAGCCAAGATTACGGTGGATGGGACGAGCAGTACTTC. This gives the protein CASSQDYGGWDEQYF.

The CDR3 sequence: CASSFSIRENNSPLHF. CDR3 coding DNA: TGTGCCAGCAGTTTTTCAATCAGGGAAAATAATTCACCCCTCCACTTT. The J gene is TRBJ1-6, the V gene TRBV5-4; D possibly corresponds to TRBD1 (5 bases). Germline assignment: CDR1 SGHNT and CDR2 YYREEE (reference sequence). V lost 5 bases and J 5 bases, leaving 17 bases between the germline ends. The CDR3 totals 16 residues.

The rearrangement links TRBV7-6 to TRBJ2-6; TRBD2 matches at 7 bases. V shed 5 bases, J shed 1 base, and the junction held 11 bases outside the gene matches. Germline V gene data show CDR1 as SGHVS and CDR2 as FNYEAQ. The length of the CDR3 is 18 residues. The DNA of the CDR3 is TGTGCCAGCAGCCCCGTCTTGGGGGGGGAGTCTGGGGCCAACGTCCTGACTTTC. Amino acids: CASSPVLGGESGANVLTF.

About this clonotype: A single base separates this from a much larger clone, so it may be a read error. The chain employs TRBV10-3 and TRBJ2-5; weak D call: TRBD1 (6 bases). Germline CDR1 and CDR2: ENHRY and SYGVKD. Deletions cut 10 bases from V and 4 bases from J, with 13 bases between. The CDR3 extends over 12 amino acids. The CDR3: CASRGRAETQYF. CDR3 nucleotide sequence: TGTGCCAGCAGGGGTCGCGCAGAGACCCAGTACTTC.

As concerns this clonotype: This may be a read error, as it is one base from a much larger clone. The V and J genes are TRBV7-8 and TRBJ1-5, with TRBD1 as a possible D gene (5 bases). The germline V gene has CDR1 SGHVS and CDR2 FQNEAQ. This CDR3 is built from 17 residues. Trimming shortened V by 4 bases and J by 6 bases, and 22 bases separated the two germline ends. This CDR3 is CASSSSWGDSRRQPQHF. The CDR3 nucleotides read TGTGCCAGCAGCTCCTCCTGGGGGGACTCGCGACGTCAGCCCCAGCATTTT.

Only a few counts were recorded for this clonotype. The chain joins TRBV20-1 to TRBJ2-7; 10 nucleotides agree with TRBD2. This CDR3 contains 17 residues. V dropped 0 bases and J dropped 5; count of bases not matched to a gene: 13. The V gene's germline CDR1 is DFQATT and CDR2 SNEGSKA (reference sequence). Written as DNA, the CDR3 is TGCAGTGCTAGAGATTGGCTAGCGGGAGATCGGCAGGACGAGCAGTACTTC. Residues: CSARDWLAGDRQDEQYF.

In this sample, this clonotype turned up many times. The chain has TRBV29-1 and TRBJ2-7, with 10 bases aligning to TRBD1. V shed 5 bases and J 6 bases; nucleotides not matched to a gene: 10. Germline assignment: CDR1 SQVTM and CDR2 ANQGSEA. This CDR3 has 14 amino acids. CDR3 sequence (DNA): TGCAGCGTTTGGAAGGGGACAGGGGAGGGCGAGCAGTACTTC. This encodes CSVWKGTGEGEQYF.

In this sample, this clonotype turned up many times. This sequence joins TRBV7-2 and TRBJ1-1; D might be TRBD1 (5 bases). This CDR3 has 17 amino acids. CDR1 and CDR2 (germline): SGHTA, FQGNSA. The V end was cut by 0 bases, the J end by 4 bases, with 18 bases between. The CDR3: CASSLAPRVASGTEAFF. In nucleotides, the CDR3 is TGTGCCAGCAGCTTAGCGCCCAGGGTAGCATCCGGCACTGAAGCTTTCTTT. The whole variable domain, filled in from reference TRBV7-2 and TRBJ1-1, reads GAGVSQSPSNKVTEKGKDVELRCDPISGHTALYWYRQSLGQGLEFLIYFQGNSAPDKSGLPSDRFSAERTGGSVSTLTIQRTQQEDSAVYLCASSLAPRVASGTEAFFGQGTRLTVV.

For the CDR3, the DNA is TGTGCCAGCAGTGAGCGCAGCCTCAGGGCAGAGACCCAGTACTTC. Residues: CASSERSLRAETQYF. The V call is TRBV12-3 or TRBV12-4, the J call TRBJ2-5; D is possibly TRBD1 (5 bases). Trimming took 5 bases from V and 4 from J, leaving 17 bases between them. There are 15 residues in the CDR3.

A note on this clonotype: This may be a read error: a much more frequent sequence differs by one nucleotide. The CDR3: CASIPTGTRETQYF. The CDR3 DNA reads as TGTGCCAGCATTCCCACAGGGACGCGAGAGACCCAGTACTTC. The V and J genes are TRBV19 and TRBJ2-5; tentative D call: TRBD1 (6 bases). The CDR3 has 14 residues. V dropped 9 bases and J dropped 4 bases, with 18 bases sitting between them. CDR1 LNHDA and CDR2 SQIVND come from the germline V gene (reference sequence).

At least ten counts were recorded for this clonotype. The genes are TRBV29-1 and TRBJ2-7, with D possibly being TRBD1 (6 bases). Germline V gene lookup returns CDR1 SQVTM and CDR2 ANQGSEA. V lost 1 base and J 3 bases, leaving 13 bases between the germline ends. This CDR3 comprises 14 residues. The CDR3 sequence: CSVEGPAGDYEQYF. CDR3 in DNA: TGCAGCGTTGAAGGTCCGGCAGGGGACTACGAGCAGTACTTC.

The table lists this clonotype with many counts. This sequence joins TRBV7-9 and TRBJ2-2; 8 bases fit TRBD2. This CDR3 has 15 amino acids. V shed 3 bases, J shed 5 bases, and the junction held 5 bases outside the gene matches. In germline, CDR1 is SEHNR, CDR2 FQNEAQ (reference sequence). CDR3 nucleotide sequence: TGTGCCAGCAGCTTTAGTAGCGGGAAAACCGGGGAGCTGTTTTTT. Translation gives CASSFSSGKTGELFF.

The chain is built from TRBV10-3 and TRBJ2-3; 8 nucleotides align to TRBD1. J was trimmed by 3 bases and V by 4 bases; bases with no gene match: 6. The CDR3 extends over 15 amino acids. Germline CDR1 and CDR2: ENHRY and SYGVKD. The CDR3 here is CAISGGQGRTDTQYF. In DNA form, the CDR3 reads TGTGCCATCAGTGGCGGACAGGGAAGAACAGATACGCAGTATTTT.

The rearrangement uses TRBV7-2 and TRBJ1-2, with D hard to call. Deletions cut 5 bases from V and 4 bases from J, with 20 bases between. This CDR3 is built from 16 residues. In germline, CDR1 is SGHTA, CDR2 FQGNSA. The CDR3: CASSARGGALGYGYTF. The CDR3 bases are TGTGCCAGCAGCGCGAGAGGAGGAGCCTTGGGCTATGGCTACACCTTC.

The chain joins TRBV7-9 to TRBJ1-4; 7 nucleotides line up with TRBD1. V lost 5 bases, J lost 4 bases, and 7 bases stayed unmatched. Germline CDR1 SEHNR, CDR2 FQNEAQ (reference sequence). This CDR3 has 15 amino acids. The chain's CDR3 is CASSPGGGNNEKLFF. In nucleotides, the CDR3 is TGTGCCAGCAGCCCAGGGGGGGGCAATAATGAAAAACTGTTTTTT.